This TCR beta chain was captured by sequencing in a study of cytomegalovirus exposure and HLA in healthy donors. Study-wide points: Researchers counted approximately 160 TCR beta chains as cytomegalovirus-associated. Sequencing likely caused a cluster of highly shared sequence variants. The availability of immune exposure information extended only to CMV serostatus.

Vbeta (60) and Jbeta (13) primers were used in the PCR. Clones were sequenced by immunoSEQ multiplex PCR, and TCRdb holds only the in-frame ones, with some missing. The sample carries around 130,000 clones, around 77% recorded once. Of note for this clone: Its specificity is unknown.

The CDR3 is made up of 15 amino acids. CDR1 is MNHNY, CDR2 SVGAGI, per germline (reference sequence). Trimming took off 5 bases at V and 6 bases at J, with 16 bases between the two ends. What was sequenced was PBMCs. This chain joins TRBV6-6 and TRBJ1-4; D is possibly TRBD1 (6 bases). This clonotype originated in a man aged 50 to 59 in good health and CMV-seronegative. For the CDR3, the DNA is TGTGCCAGCAGTCAAAGGGACACGGGCCATGAAAAACTGTTTTTT. Its translation is CASSQRDTGHEKLFF.